This TCR beta chain was documented in a study of beta chain features in type 1 diabetes. Expressed TCRB transcripts were sequenced after all isolated RNA was converted to cDNA. Repertoires were generated with immunoSEQ multiplex PCR, while TCRdb's copy carries only in-frame clones and drops some. Here the sample spans under 800,000 clones, around 15% being singletons. With respect to this clone: Antigen: not known.

The germline V gene has CDR1 SGHRS and CDR2 YFSETQ. The CDR3 contains 15 residues. V lost 0 bases and J lost 6, with 12 bases in between. Findings and limits, study-wide: Among all four CD4+ subsets, Type 1 diabetes patients had TCRB CDR3s that were moderately but significantly shorter. Naive, central memory and Treg TCRB repertoires seemed to resemble each other more closely in patients than they did in healthy donors.

This receptor was identified in a man aged 18 to 29 in good health. V and J are TRBV5-1 and TRBJ2-2, with a tentative D call TRBD2 (6 bases). Sequencing was performed on naive CD4+ T cells from blood. The CDR3 loop reads CASSLASGTSGELFF. CDR3 nucleotides: TGCGCCAGCAGCTTGGCCTCAGGGACTTCCGGGGAGCTGTTTTTT.